These 21 T cell receptor beta chains were sequenced from one sample in a study of OX40 agonist ivuxolimab in advanced cancers. TCRdb keeps only in-frame clones here, not all; method: immunoSEQ multiplex PCR. The repertoire holds tens of thousands of clones, with about 89% as singletons. This material consisted of CD4+ or CD8+ T cells sorted from blood, taken in a trial of the OX40 agonist ivuxolimab. The receptors were sampled from an adult with an advanced solid tumor such as melanoma, head and neck, liver or kidney cancer.

The V and J genes are TRBV7-8 and TRBJ2-3; 14 bases are shared with TRBD2. V lost 8 bases and J lost 0; bases outside the gene matches: 16. This CDR3 has 20 amino acids. Per germline, CDR1 SGHVS and CDR2 FQNEAQ. The CDR3 DNA is TGTGCCAGCCGCTACAGCAGGGGACTAGCGGGAGCGGATAGCACAGATACGCAGTATTTT. Translation gives CASRYSRGLAGADSTDTQYF.

The rearrangement links TRBV6-1 to TRBJ2-7, with D perhaps given as TRBD1 or TRBD2 (7 bases each). Deletions cut 3 bases from V and 10 bases from J, with 25 bases between. The CDR3 is 16 residues long. Per germline, CDR1 MNHNS and CDR2 SASEGT. In nucleotides, the CDR3 is TGTGCCAGCAGTGAGGGCCGGGGGGACAGTGAAGTAGAACAGTACTTC. It yields the protein CASSEGRGDSEVEQYF.

The rearrangement uses TRBV27 and TRBJ2-1; 8 positions agree with TRBD2. CDR1 MNHEY and CDR2 SMNVEV come from the germline V gene (reference sequence). The trim removed 4 bases at V and 7 bases at J, leaving 9 bases unmatched. This CDR3 contains 15 residues. CDR3 sequence reads: CASSSIGTSDNEQFF. The CDR3 bases are TGTGCCAGCAGTTCAATCGGGACTAGTGATAATGAGCAGTTCTTC.

The chain is built from TRBV7-9 and TRBJ1-1; D call uncertain. V was pared by 1 base and J by 3 bases, with 9 bases between. Germline V gene lookup returns CDR1 SEHNR and CDR2 FQNEAQ (reference sequence). The CDR3 consists of 14 residues. The CDR3 DNA follows: TGTGCCAGCAGCTTAGGGGGTTTAGACACTGAAGCTTTCTTT. As protein: CASSLGGLDTEAFF.

This chain links TRBV7-9 with TRBJ1-5, with a tentative D call TRBD1 (5 bases). CDR1 SEHNR and CDR2 FQNEAQ come from the germline V gene (reference sequence). V was clipped by 0 bases and J by 0 bases, with 12 bases between them. The CDR3 length is 17 residues. The CDR3 nucleotides are TGTGCCAGCAGCTTAGCGCAGGGCCCCTATAGCAATCAGCCCCAGCATTTT. It specifies CASSLAQGPYSNQPQHF.

This clone appeared once. Other DNA sequences in this sample translate to the same CDR3. The chain couples TRBV27 to TRBJ2-7; unclear D gene. V was clipped by 2 bases and J by 3 bases, with 8 bases between them. Germline CDR1 reads MNHEY; CDR2 reads SMNVEV (reference sequence). CDR3 length: 13 amino acids. The CDR3 coding sequence is TGTGCCAGCAGTTTAGGACCGGGCTACGAGCAGTACTTC. It encodes CASSLGPGYEQYF.

The chain couples TRBV5-1 to TRBJ2-3; D remains ambiguous. CDR1 and CDR2 from the germline V gene are SGHRS and YFSETQ. CDR3 length equals 13 residues. The V and J ends lost 7 bases and 0 bases respectively, with 9 bases between them. CDR3 protein: CASGSESTDTQYF. For the CDR3, the DNA is TGCGCCAGCGGGTCGGAAAGCACAGATACGCAGTATTTT. The full variable domain, in which reference TRBV5-1 and TRBJ2-3 provide the parts outside the CDR3, is KAGVTQTPRYLIKTRGQQVTLSCSPISGHRSVSWYQQTPGQGLQFLFEYFSETQRNKGNFPGRFSGRQFSNSRSEMNVSTLELGDSALYLCASGSESTDTQYFGPGTRLTVL.

The chain employs TRBV7-8 and TRBJ1-5; 9 positions match TRBD1. V lost 1 base and J lost 0; bases outside the gene matches: 13. Germline CDR1 reads SGHVS; CDR2 reads FQNEAQ. CDR3 length: 20 residues. CDR3 nucleotide sequence: TGTGCCAGCAGCTTAGATTTAATAGGGGACAGGGTATATAGCAATCAGCCCCAGCATTTT. Protein: CASSLDLIGDRVYSNQPQHF.

This rearrangement joins TRBV10-2 to TRBJ2-1, with D tentatively TRBD2 (6 bases). Germline V gives CDR1 WSHSY, CDR2 SAAADI. This CDR3 comprises 15 residues. The V gene lost 8 bases and the J gene lost 4 bases, with 18 bases spanning the gap. This CDR3 reads CASHPEGYRYNEQFF. The CDR3 DNA follows: TGCGCCAGCCACCCGGAGGGATACCGATACAATGAGCAGTTCTTC.

The J gene is TRBJ2-3, the V gene TRBV9, with unresolved D. From germline, CDR1 is SGDLS and CDR2 YYNGEE. CDR3 length: 13 amino acids. The germline V and J ends were trimmed by 4 bases and 2 bases, with 8 bases remaining between them. This CDR3 reads CASSLQSTDTQYF. The CDR3 DNA reads TGTGCCAGCAGCCTCCAATCCACAGATACGCAGTATTTT.

The J gene is TRBJ2-1, the V gene TRBV19; D is unclear. V gave up 3 bases and J gave up 4 bases, with 7 bases separating them. The germline CDR1 and CDR2 sequences are LNHDA and SQIVND (reference sequence). This CDR3 region has 13 residues. Here the CDR3 reads CASSMGMYNEQFF. The DNA of the CDR3 is TGTGCCAGTAGTATGGGCATGTACAATGAGCAGTTCTTC. Full variable domain (remainder filled in from reference TRBV19 and TRBJ2-1): DGGITQSPKYLFRKEGQNVTLSCEQNLNHDAMYWYRQDPGQGLRLIYYSQIVNDFQKGDIAEGYSVSREKKESFPLTVTSAQKNPTAFYLCASSMGMYNEQFFGPGTRLTVL.

The chain couples TRBV12-5 to TRBJ2-7, with D hard to call. Germline lookup yields CDR1 LGHNT and CDR2 FRNRAP. The CDR3 runs 14 residues. Trimming shortened V by 3 bases and J by 5 bases, and 14 bases separated the two germline ends. This CDR3 reads CASGFSLDLDEQYF. In nucleotides, the CDR3 is TGTGCTAGTGGTTTTAGCCTGGACCTCGACGAGCAGTACTTC.

The chain couples TRBV4-2 to TRBJ1-5, with a tentative D call TRBD1 (5 bases). The V end lost 0 bases, the J end lost 6 bases, and 9 bases lay between the germline ends. The CDR3 contains 14 residues. Germline values: CDR1 LGHNA, CDR2 YNFKEQ. The CDR3 protein is CASSQEGVGQPQHF. The CDR3 nucleotides read TGTGCCAGCAGCCAAGAAGGGGTGGGTCAGCCCCAGCATTTT.

The CDR3 reads CAWSVESGQLNTEAFF. CDR3 sequence (DNA): TGTGCCTGGAGTGTCGAATCGGGACAGTTGAACACTGAAGCTTTCTTT. The rearrangement links TRBV30 to TRBJ1-1, with TRBD1 identical over 7 bases. The V segment lost 0 bases and the J segment 0 bases; nucleotides outside the gene matches: 7. Germline V lookup: CDR1 GTSNPN, CDR2 SVGIG (reference sequence). The CDR3 runs to 16 residues.

This chain joins TRBV2 and TRBJ1-2; D not certain. V was pared by 3 bases and J by 5 bases, with 13 bases between. This CDR3 contains 14 residues. Germline V gene data show CDR1 as SNHLY and CDR2 as FYNNEI. Here the CDR3 DNA reads TGTGCCAGCAGTGACCCCACAGAGTATTATGGCTACACCTTC. Amino acids: CASSDPTEYYGYTF.

The chain has TRBV6-1 and TRBJ2-3, with 7 nucleotides matching TRBD2. V gave up 8 bases and J gave up 0 bases; unmatched junction bases: 5. CDR1 MNHNS and CDR2 SASEGT come from the germline V gene. This CDR3 is built from 14 residues. CDR3 sequence (DNA): TGTGCCAGCCAGTGGGGGGGAAGCACAGATACGCAGTATTTT. This encodes CASQWGGSTDTQYF.

This chain connects TRBV2 to TRBJ1-1; perhaps TRBD1 as D (5 bases). Trimming pared 5 bases from V and 2 bases from J, leaving 9 bases between. CDR1 is SNHLY and CDR2 is FYNNEI in the germline V gene. The CDR3 contains 13 residues. The CDR3 loop reads CASSLTDNTEAFF. DNA for the CDR3: TGTGCCAGCAGTTTGACAGACAACACTGAAGCTTTCTTT.

The chain carries TRBV7-2 and TRBJ2-1; the match to TRBD2 covers 12 bases. There are 17 residues in the CDR3. Germline loops: CDR1 SGHTA, CDR2 FQGNSA. With 5 bases clipped from V and 4 bases from J, the junction kept 9 bases outside the gene matches. The CDR3 bases are TGTGCCAGCAGCCCAGGACTAGCGGGGCTAAGATACAATGAGCAGTTCTTC. Encoded protein: CASSPGLAGLRYNEQFF.

The chain couples TRBV5-1 to TRBJ2-5; 7 bases align to TRBD1. CDR1 is SGHRS and CDR2 is YFSETQ in the germline V gene. This CDR3 spans 16 amino acids. V dropped 4 bases and J dropped 0; count of bases not matched to a gene: 9. CDR3: CASSPRVGTDQETQYF. The CDR3 DNA reads as TGCGCCAGCAGCCCCAGAGTTGGGACAGACCAAGAGACCCAGTACTTC.

The rearrangement uses TRBV7-8 and TRBJ1-4, with a weak D call TRBD1 (6 bases). Germline V gives CDR1 SGHVS, CDR2 FQNEAQ. This CDR3 region has 15 residues. Trimming removed 1 base at V and 4 bases at J, with 10 bases between. The CDR3 DNA is TGTGCCAGCAGCTTAGATCCCAGGGGTAATGAAAAACTGTTTTTT. It encodes CASSLDPRGNEKLFF.

CDR3 nucleotide sequence: TGTGCCAGTAGTATCAGGGGAAACACTGAAGCTTTCTTT. Amino acid sequence: CASSIRGNTEAFF. This chain links TRBV19 with TRBJ1-1; tentatively, D is TRBD1 (6 bases). This CDR3 is 13 amino acids long. V lost 3 bases and J lost 2, with 7 bases in between. Germline V gives CDR1 LNHDA, CDR2 SQIVND (reference sequence).